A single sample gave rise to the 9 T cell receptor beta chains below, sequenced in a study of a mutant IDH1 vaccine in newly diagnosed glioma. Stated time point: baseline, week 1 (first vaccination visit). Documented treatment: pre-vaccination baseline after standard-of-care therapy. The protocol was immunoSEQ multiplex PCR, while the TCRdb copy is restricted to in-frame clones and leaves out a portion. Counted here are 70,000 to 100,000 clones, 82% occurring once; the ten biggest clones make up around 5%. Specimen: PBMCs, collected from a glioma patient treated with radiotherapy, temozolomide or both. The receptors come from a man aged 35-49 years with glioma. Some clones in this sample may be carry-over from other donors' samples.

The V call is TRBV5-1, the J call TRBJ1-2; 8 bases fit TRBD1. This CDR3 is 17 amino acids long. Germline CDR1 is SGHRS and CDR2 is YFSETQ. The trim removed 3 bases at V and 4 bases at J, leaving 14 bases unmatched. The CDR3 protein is CASSSPLGGQAAYGYTF. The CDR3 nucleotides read TGCGCCAGCAGCTCCCCGCTTGGGGGACAGGCGGCCTATGGCTACACCTTC.

CDR3: CASSDGGPTDTQYF. CDR3 sequence (DNA): TGTGCCAGCAGTGACGGGGGACCAACAGATACGCAGTATTTT. The gene calls are TRBV6-4 and TRBJ2-3, with D possibly being TRBD1 or TRBD2 (5 bases each). Deletions cut 2 bases from V and 3 bases from J, with 9 bases between. Germline CDR1 is MRHNA and CDR2 is SNTAGT. The CDR3 contains 14 residues.

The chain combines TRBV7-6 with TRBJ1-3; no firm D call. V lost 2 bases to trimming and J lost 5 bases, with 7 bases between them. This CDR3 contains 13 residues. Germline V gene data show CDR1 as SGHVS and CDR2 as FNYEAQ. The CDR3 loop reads CASSLSFRNTIYF. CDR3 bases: TGTGCCAGCAGCTTATCGTTTCGAAACACCATATATTTT.

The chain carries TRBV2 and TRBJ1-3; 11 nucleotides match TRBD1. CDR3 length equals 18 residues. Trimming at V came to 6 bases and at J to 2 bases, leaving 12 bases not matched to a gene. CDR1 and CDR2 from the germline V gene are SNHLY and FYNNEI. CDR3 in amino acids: CASSRTGGGYEPGNTIYF. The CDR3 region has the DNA TGTGCCAGCAGCCGGACAGGGGGCGGGTATGAACCTGGAAACACCATATATTTT.

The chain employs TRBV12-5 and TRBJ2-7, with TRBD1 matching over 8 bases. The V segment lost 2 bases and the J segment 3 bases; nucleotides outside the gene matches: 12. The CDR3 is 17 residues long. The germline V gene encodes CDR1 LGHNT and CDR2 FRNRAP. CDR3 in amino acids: CASGLQRALGTGYEQYF. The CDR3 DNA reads TGTGCTAGTGGTTTGCAAAGGGCCCTAGGGACAGGCTACGAGCAGTACTTC.

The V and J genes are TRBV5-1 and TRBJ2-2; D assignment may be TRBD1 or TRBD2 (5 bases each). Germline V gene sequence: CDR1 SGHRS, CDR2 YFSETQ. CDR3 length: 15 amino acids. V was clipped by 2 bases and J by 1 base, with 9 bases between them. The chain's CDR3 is CASSFEGRNTGELFF. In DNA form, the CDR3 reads TGCGCCAGCAGCTTCGAGGGGCGGAACACCGGGGAGCTGTTTTTT.

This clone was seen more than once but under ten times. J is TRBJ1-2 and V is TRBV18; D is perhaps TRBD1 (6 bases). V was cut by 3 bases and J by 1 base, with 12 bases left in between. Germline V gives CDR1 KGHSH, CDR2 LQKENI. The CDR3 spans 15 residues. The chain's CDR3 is CASSPSQGGNYGYTF. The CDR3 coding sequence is TGTGCCAGCTCACCCTCACAGGGAGGTAACTATGGCTACACCTTC.

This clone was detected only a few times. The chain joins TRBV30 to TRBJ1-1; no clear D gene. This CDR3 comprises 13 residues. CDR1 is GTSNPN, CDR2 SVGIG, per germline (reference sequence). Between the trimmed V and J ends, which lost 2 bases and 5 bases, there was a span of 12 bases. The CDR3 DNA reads TGTGCCTGGAGTCGAGGTGGAGGGACTGAAGCTTTCTTT. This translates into CAWSRGGGTEAFF.

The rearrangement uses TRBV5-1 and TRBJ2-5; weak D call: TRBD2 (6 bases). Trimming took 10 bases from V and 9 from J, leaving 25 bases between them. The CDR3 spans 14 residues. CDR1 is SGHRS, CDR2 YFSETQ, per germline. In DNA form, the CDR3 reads TGCGCCGGTTCCGAAACCGGGACTCCGTCGTCCCAGTACTTC. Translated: CAGSETGTPSSQYF. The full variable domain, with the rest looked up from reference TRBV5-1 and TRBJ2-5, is KAGVTQTPRYLIKTRGQQVTLSCSPISGHRSVSWYQQTPGQGLQFLFEYFSETQRNKGNFPGRFSGRQFSNSRSEMNVSTLELGDSALYLCAGSETGTPSSQYFGPGTRLLVL.